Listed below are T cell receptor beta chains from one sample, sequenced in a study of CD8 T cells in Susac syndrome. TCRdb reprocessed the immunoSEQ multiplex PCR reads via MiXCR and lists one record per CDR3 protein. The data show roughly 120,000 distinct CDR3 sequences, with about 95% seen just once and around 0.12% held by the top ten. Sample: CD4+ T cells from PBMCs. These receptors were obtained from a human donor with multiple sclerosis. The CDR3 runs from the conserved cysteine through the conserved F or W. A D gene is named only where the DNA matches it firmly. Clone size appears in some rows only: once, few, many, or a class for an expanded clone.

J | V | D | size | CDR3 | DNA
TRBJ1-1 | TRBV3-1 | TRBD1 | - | CASSRTGGEKAFF | TGTGCCAGCAGCCGAACAGGGGGCGAGAAAGCTTTCTTT
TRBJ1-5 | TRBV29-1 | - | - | CSATIGTASNQPQHF | TGCAGCGCCACAATAGGGACGGCGAGCAATCAGCCCCAGCATTTT
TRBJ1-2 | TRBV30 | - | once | CAWSLLPGVNYGYTF | TGTGCCTGGAGCCTACTCCCAGGGGTGAACTATGGCTACACCTTC
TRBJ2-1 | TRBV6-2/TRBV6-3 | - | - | CASTDDYNEQFF | TGTGCCAGCACAGACGACTACAATGAGCAGTTCTTC
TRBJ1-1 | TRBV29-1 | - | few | CSVAPRLKPNTEAFF | TGCAGCGTTGCCCCCCGTCTTAAGCCGAACACTGAAGCTTTCTTT
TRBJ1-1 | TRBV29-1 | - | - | CSVSRGTEAFF | TGCAGCGTTTCACGGGGCACTGAAGCTTTCTTT
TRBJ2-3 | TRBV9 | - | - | CASSVVTTSTDTQYF | TGTGCCAGCAGCGTAGTCACGACTAGCACAGATACGCAGTATTTT
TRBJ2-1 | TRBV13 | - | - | CASSESRRGYNEQFF | TGTGCCAGCAGCGAGAGCCGGAGGGGGTACAATGAGCAGTTCTTC
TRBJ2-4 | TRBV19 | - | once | CASSPRGAKNIQYF | TGTGCCAGTAGTCCGCGGGGAGCCAAAAACATTCAGTACTTC
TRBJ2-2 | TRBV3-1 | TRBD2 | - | CASSLLAGWNTGELFF | TGTGCCAGCAGCCTCCTAGCGGGGTGGAACACCGGGGAGCTGTTTTTT
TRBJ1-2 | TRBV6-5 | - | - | CASREQRNYGYTF | TGTGCCAGCAGGGAACAGAGAAACTATGGCTACACCTTC
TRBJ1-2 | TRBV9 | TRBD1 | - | CASSVIGQVSYGYTF | TGTGCCAGCAGCGTTATCGGACAGGTATCATATGGCTACACCTTC
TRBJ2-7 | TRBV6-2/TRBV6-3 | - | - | CASRLPDGIYEQYF | TGTGCCAGCAGACTACCAGACGGAATCTACGAGCAGTACTTC
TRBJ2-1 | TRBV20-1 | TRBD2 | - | CSASKRGGWSEQFF | TGCAGTGCTTCCAAGCGGGGGGGCTGGAGTGAGCAGTTCTTC
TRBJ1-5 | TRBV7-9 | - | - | CASSLVSSRNSNQPQHF | TGTGCCAGCAGCTTAGTTTCTTCCAGGAATAGCAATCAGCCCCAGCATTTT
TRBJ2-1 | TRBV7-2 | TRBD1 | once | CASNLVGGGTGAEQFF | TGTGCCAGCAACTTAGTAGGGGGCGGGACAGGGGCTGAGCAGTTCTTC
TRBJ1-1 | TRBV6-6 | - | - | CASRSTEAFF | TGTGCCAGCAGGTCCACTGAAGCTTTCTTT